This TCR beta chain derives from a study of neurological immune-mediated disorders (dated by TCRdb to about 2019). Regarding the study in general: Using UMI-based sequencing, the study compared peripheral blood TCR-beta repertoires from patients with HTLV-I-associated myelopathy (HAM/TSP), patients with multiple sclerosis, and healthy controls. The cohort included approximately 70 subjects: approximately 15 with HAM/TSP, around 34 with multiple sclerosis, and approximately 20 healthy controls. The 100 to 110 TCR-beta libraries covered PBMC samples along with longitudinal samples, technical triplicates, and paired sorted CD4+ and CD8+ T-cell subsets.

For the unsorted PBMC libraries, 2 million PBMCs were stored in RNAlater at -80 degrees C until RNA extraction and were used to generate the libraries. Peripheral blood underwent Ficoll-Hypaque density gradient centrifugation to isolate PBMCs, which were then cryopreserved in liquid nitrogen. The full study reports these points: TCR clonal expansion was highest in HAM/TSP patients and lowest in MS patients, with MS patients falling below even healthy controls. No identical CDR3 amino acid sequences were shared among expanded clones across subjects, suggesting private TCR-beta repertoires in all groups.

cDNA was synthesized by template-switch 5'RACE using a primer with a 10-nucleotide random unique molecular identifier that tagged each TCR transcript. Each sequencing run produced over 160 million TCR-beta sequences covering 15-18 subjects. The RNeasy kit was used for extraction of total RNA. The KAPA Real-time Library Amplification kit was used to amplify TCR-beta VDJ regions with primers for the TCR constant region and the 5'RACE anchor. A first PCR added sample indexes and Illumina adaptors, after which a second PCR increased the library yield. After Ampure bead purification, the roughly 650 bp TCR product was size-selected on a 2% E-gel SizeSelection system. Before pooling, libraries had their quality checked on a Bioanalyzer, their concentration measured with Qubit, and their quantity determined with the Kapa Library Quantification kit. An Illumina HiSeq 2500 sequenced the libraries paired-end 2 x 150 bp. To increase sequence diversity, 25-30% phiX was spiked into each library pool. For the original study's pipeline: Quality-filtered reads were processed with the UMI-based MiGEC pipeline, which removed over 85% of raw TCR sequences during error correction. IMGT germline references were used for alignment of VDJ genes, and clonotypes were defined by a unique CDR3 amino acid sequence together with V-J genes. Clonal expansion, Shannon diversity and CDR3 relatedness (CalcPairwiseDistances, ClusterSamples) were evaluated with VDJtools, and phylogenetic trees were built with CLCbio workbench. Clones with at least 8 unique UMIs were defined as expanded, with this threshold being based on coefficient-of-variation modelling across technical triplicates. Using fastp at Q25 and MiXCR, TCRdb reprocessed the public reads and kept productive beta chains. Each CDR3 protein appears once, grouped with its most common genes and DNA. None of the V and J calls come from the authors' own analysis; TCRdb made them. Present in this sample are 30,000 to 45,000 distinct CDR3 sequences, 10% of which were seen just once. 5.5% to 7% of the sample comes from the top ten.

Ten or more counts support this clonotype. No cognate antigen has been identified for it. Per-base quality was not reported, and no clone a single base away is much larger than it. Measured from the cysteine to the phenylalanine, the CDR3 is 17 residues long. Just CDR3 DNA is preserved here, 51 bases in frame from base 1. V is trimmed back by 5 bases and J by 5 bases, and the junction contains 13 bases that no gene match accounts for. According to the germline V gene (reference sequence), CDR1 reads SEHNR and CDR2 reads FQNEAQ. The sample comprised PBMCs. The sequence was collected from a woman younger than 45 with HTLV-1-associated myelopathy (HAM/TSP). The rearrangement combines TRBV7-9 with TRBJ2-7, and 12 junctional nucleotides match TRBD1. The bases read TGTGCCAGCAGCCCAAGCGGCTCGGGACAGGGGGCCCACGAGCAGTACTTC. This translates into CASSPSGSGQGAHEQYF.